Shown below are 24 T cell receptor beta chains from a single sample sequenced in a study of CD8 T cells in ankylosing spondylitis (dated by TCRdb to about 2017). Library preparation employed 5' RACE. The instrument given in TCRdb is Illumina HiSeq 2500. The public reads were reanalyzed by TCRdb: fastp trimming at Q25, MiXCR alignment, in-frame beta chains only. Every entry covers one CDR3 protein and lists the most common genes and DNA from its rows. The sample table holds approximately 240,000 distinct CDR3 sequences, of which roughly a tenth were seen once. Clones ranked in the top ten supply 2.5% to 3% of the sample. Specimen: blood, either unsorted or a sorted T cell fraction (not recorded which). Source of these receptors: a male donor with ankylosing spondylitis or in good health (not recorded which).

This clonotype came up many times. The rearrangement links TRBV18 to TRBJ1-4; D is ambiguous. The CDR3 totals 17 residues. Trimming left V 3 bases short and J 0 bases short, with 14 bases between. The germline V gene has CDR1 KGHSH and CDR2 LQKENI. CDR3 loop: CASSPPFVGATNEKLFF. CDR3 in DNA: TGTGCCAGCTCACCCCCGTTTGTCGGCGCAACTAATGAAAAACTGTTTTTT.

This clonotype was detected a few times. CDR3: CAWGGGNQPQHF. In DNA form, the CDR3 reads TGTGCCTGGGGAGGGGGAAATCAGCCCCAGCATTTT. This chain uses TRBV30 with TRBJ1-5, with a possible D match to TRBD1 (6 bases). Germline CDR1 GTSNPN, CDR2 SVGIG (reference sequence). The CDR3 has 12 residues. V lost 5 bases to trimming and J lost 4 bases, with 9 bases between them.

This clonotype was seen a few times. The chain is built from TRBV30 and TRBJ2-4; maybe TRBD2 (5 bases). This CDR3 spans 13 amino acids. Germline-derived CDR1 and CDR2 are GTSNPN and SVGIG (reference sequence). The V gene lost 0 bases and the J gene lost 7 bases, with 10 bases spanning the gap. DNA of the CDR3: TGTGCCTGGAGTGTTCGGGGTGGGAACATTCAGTACTTC. Translating gives CAWSVRGGNIQYF.

This chain uses TRBV11-2 with TRBJ2-7; D gene uncertain. Germline V CDR1 and CDR2: SGHAT, FQNNGV. Trimming removed 4 bases from V and 0 bases from J, with 22 bases in between. The CDR3 loop spans 18 amino acids. CDR3 loop: CASSYNPPGSSYSYEQYF. For the CDR3, the DNA is TGTGCCAGCAGCTACAATCCTCCCGGCTCTTCGTACTCCTACGAGCAGTACTTC.

In its sample, this clonotype was seen many times. This chain connects TRBV3-1 to TRBJ2-1; 7 bases fit TRBD2. Per the germline V gene, CDR1 is LGHDT and CDR2 is YNNKEL (reference sequence). The CDR3 runs 17 residues. V trimming: 1 base; J trimming: 2 bases; junction bases outside the gene matches: 8. CDR3 amino acids: CASSQGGGRAPYNEQFF. CDR3 in DNA: TGTGCCAGCAGCCAAGGGGGTGGGAGGGCGCCCTACAATGAGCAGTTCTTC.

This clonotype was found many times. This chain joins TRBV19 and TRBJ2-1; tentative D call: TRBD2 (7 bases). V gave up 5 bases and J gave up 4 bases, with 12 bases separating them. The CDR3 runs 14 residues. CDR1 LNHDA and CDR2 SQIVND come from the germline V gene (reference sequence). CDR3 loop: CASSGRGLYNEQFF. In nucleotides, the CDR3 is TGTGCCAGTAGTGGCAGGGGACTATACAATGAGCAGTTCTTC. The whole variable domain, remainder taken from reference TRBV19 and TRBJ2-1, is DGGITQSPKYLFRKEGQNVTLSCEQNLNHDAMYWYRQDPGQGLRLIYYSQIVNDFQKGDIAEGYSVSREKKESFPLTVTSAQKNPTAFYLCASSGRGLYNEQFFGPGTRLTVL.

This clonotype showed up many times. This rearrangement joins TRBV12-3 or TRBV12-4 to TRBJ2-7; 7 bases match TRBD2. The CDR3 is 16 amino acids. The J segment lost 0 bases and the V segment lost 1 base, leaving 6 bases of the junction unmatched. As DNA, the CDR3 is TGTGCCAGCAGTTTAGGAGGCGGGAGCAACTCCTACGAGCAGTACTTC. This codes for CASSLGGGSNSYEQYF.

The rearrangement uses TRBV7-9 and TRBJ2-1; 8 bases line up with TRBD2. The CDR3 contains 17 residues. With 1 base clipped from V and 3 bases from J, the junction kept 8 bases outside the gene matches. The V gene's germline CDR1 is SEHNR and CDR2 FQNEAQ (reference sequence). CDR3 bases: TGTGCCAGCAGCTTAGGGTTAGCGGGATATCTCTACAATGAGCAGTTCTTC. Encoded protein: CASSLGLAGYLYNEQFF.

The chain employs TRBV7-2 and TRBJ1-3; 10 bases are shared with TRBD1. CDR3 length: 15 amino acids. The germline CDR1 and CDR2 sequences are SGHTA and FQGNSA. The V segment lost 3 bases and the J segment 4 bases; nucleotides outside the gene matches: 3. CDR3 nucleotides: TGTGCCAGCAGCTTGACAGGGGGCATGGGAAACACCATATATTTT. The encoded protein is CASSLTGGMGNTIYF.

This clonotype has at least ten counts. This rearrangement joins TRBV20-1 to TRBJ2-1; 7 bases are a match to TRBD2. V lost 6 bases to trimming and J lost 6 bases; unmatched junction nucleotides: 17. CDR1 and CDR2 (germline): DFQATT, SNEGSKA (reference sequence). This CDR3 region has 16 residues. The CDR3 loop reads CSASSWREYGFNEQFF. CDR3 sequence (DNA): TGCAGTGCGTCATCCTGGCGGGAGTATGGGTTCAATGAGCAGTTCTTC.

This clonotype was detected only a few times. This chain connects TRBV2 to TRBJ2-4, with TRBD1 identical over 7 bases. Germline-derived CDR1 and CDR2 are SNHLY and FYNNEI. CDR3 size: 14 residues. V was pared by 6 bases and J by 15 bases, with 17 bases of the junction left unmatched. CDR3: CASRVQGRAPIGYF. CDR3 in DNA: TGTGCCAGCAGAGTACAGGGGAGAGCTCCCATTGGGTACTTC.

The rearrangement links TRBV18 to TRBJ1-3; no reliable D call. Deletions cut 5 bases from V and 4 bases from J, with 15 bases between. The CDR3 is 15 residues long. Germline CDR1 KGHSH, CDR2 LQKENI. The CDR3 nucleotides are TGTGCCAGCTCAAGAGACCCCTCTTCCGGAAACACCATATATTTT. The encoded protein is CASSRDPSSGNTIYF. The whole variable domain, filled in from reference TRBV18 and TRBJ1-3, reads NAGVMQNPRHLVRRRGQEARLRCSPMKGHSHVYWYRQLPEEGLKFMVYLQKENIIDESGMPKERFSAEFPKEGPSILRIQQVVRGDSAAYFCASSRDPSSGNTIYFGEGSWLTVV.

This clonotype was recorded many times. The V and J genes are TRBV12-3 or TRBV12-4 and TRBJ2-5; TRBD1 aligns across 7 bases. There are 13 residues in the CDR3. With 3 bases clipped from V and 5 bases from J, the junction kept 3 bases outside the gene matches. The CDR3 coding sequence is TGTGCCAGCAGTTTTCAGGGACAGGAGACCCAGTACTTC. Protein sequence: CASSFQGQETQYF.

This clonotype was detected ten times or more. The chain uses TRBV4-1 and TRBJ2-2, with TRBD2 matching 11 bases. This CDR3 has 19 residues. CDR1 and CDR2 from the germline V gene are MGHRA and YSYEKL. V lost 0 bases to trimming and J lost 3 bases; unmatched junction nucleotides: 9. In nucleotides, the CDR3 is TGCGCCAGCAGCCAAGAACAGACTAGCGGGACCCTGTACACCGGGGAGCTGTTTTTT. Protein: CASSQEQTSGTLYTGELFF.

This clonotype was recorded at least ten times. The chain combines TRBV20-1 with TRBJ2-7, with 11 bases that match TRBD2. The CDR3 has 13 amino acids. CDR1 is DFQATT, CDR2 SNEGSKA, per germline (reference sequence). V shed 4 bases and J 3 bases; nucleotides not matched to a gene: 2. CDR3 region: CSATGTSGYEQYF. DNA for the CDR3: TGCAGTGCTACCGGGACTAGCGGCTACGAGCAGTACTTC.

In this sample, this clonotype turned up a few times. The CDR3 region has the DNA TGTGCCAGCAGCCGGAGACTAGCGGGAGGGCCGGGTGTAAACGAGCAGTACTTC. It encodes CASSRRLAGGPGVNEQYF. V and J are TRBV3-1 and TRBJ2-7; TRBD2 aligns across 14 bases. J lost 5 bases, V lost 4 bases, and 13 bases had no gene match. CDR1 is LGHDT and CDR2 is YNNKEL in the germline V gene (reference sequence). This CDR3 spans 18 amino acids.

In this sample, this clonotype turned up many times. The gene calls are TRBV12-3 or TRBV12-4 and TRBJ2-1; 14 positions match TRBD2. The CDR3 extends over 19 amino acids. The ends lost 5 bases at V and 0 bases at J; junction bases unmatched: 9. CDR3 nucleotides: TGTGCCAGCAGTGCGTCGGGACTAGCGGGAGCCTTCTCCTACAATGAGCAGTTCTTC. Its protein is CASSASGLAGAFSYNEQFF.

This clonotype was counted at least ten times. The V and J genes are TRBV3-1 and TRBJ2-1; D tentatively fits TRBD1 or TRBD2 (6 bases each). The CDR3 covers 19 residues. Trimming removed 1 base from V and 4 bases from J, with 23 bases in between. In germline, CDR1 is LGHDT, CDR2 YNNKEL (reference sequence). In DNA, the CDR3 is TGTGCCAGCAGCCAAGGGGTAACGGGGGCCCCGGGTGCTTACAATGAGCAGTTCTTC. This gives the protein CASSQGVTGAPGAYNEQFF.

This clonotype came up many times. The V and J genes are TRBV3-1 and TRBJ1-1; no definite D call. The germline V and J ends were trimmed by 2 bases and 5 bases, with 6 bases remaining between them. CDR1 is LGHDT and CDR2 is YNNKEL in the germline V gene (reference sequence). The CDR3 is made up of 12 amino acids. In nucleotides, the CDR3 is TGTGCCAGCAGCCAATGGGGTACTGAAGCTTTCTTT. This sequence encodes CASSQWGTEAFF.

This clonotype was seen ten or more times. This chain joins TRBV5-1 and TRBJ2-1; possibly TRBD2 for D (6 bases). The V end was cut by 6 bases, the J end by 10 bases, with 11 bases between. Germline loops: CDR1 SGHRS, CDR2 YFSETQ. The CDR3 extends over 11 amino acids. For the CDR3, the DNA is TGCGCCAGCACGGAGGGCGGCGAGCAGTTCTTC. It codes for CASTEGGEQFF.

This clonotype was detected many times. J is TRBJ1-2 and V is TRBV9; no reliable D call. Trimming left V 2 bases short and J 8 bases short, with 16 bases between. Germline lookup yields CDR1 SGDLS and CDR2 YYNGEE. The CDR3 is 14 residues long. The CDR3 is CASSVPPGENGYTF. CDR3 in DNA: TGTGCCAGCAGCGTGCCCCCAGGAGAGAACGGCTACACCTTC.

The chain couples TRBV10-2 to TRBJ2-7; 12 bases map to TRBD2. The CDR3 length is 16 residues. V was pared by 5 bases and J by 2 bases, with 7 bases of the junction left unmatched. Germline-derived CDR1 and CDR2 are WSHSY and SAAADI. CDR3 DNA: TGCGCCAGCAGTTTTTGGACTAGCGGGGATACCTACGAGCAGTACTTC. Protein sequence: CASSFWTSGDTYEQYF.

This clonotype was picked up many times. The V gene is TRBV10-1, the J gene TRBJ1-1, with a weak D call TRBD1 (5 bases). V lost 5 bases and J 4 bases, leaving 14 bases between the germline ends. The CDR3 is made up of 14 amino acids. From germline, CDR1 is WNHNN and CDR2 SYGVQD (reference sequence). In nucleotides, the CDR3 is TGCGCCAGCAGTACGACAGTCGGAGTCACTGAAGCTTTCTTT. This sequence encodes CASSTTVGVTEAFF.

This clonotype has ten or more counts. The V gene is TRBV4-2, the J gene TRBJ2-1; 9 bases are a match to TRBD2. Trimming took 4 bases from V and 0 from J; bases not matched to a gene: 10. The CDR3 is 18 amino acids. Germline V lookup: CDR1 LGHNA, CDR2 YNFKEQ. CDR3 DNA sequence: TGTGCCAGCAGCCCTCTTAGCGGGGGACGAAGCTCCTACAATGAGCAGTTCTTC. Encoded protein: CASSPLSGGRSSYNEQFF.